The next 3 T cell receptor beta chains were all read from a single sample in a study of blood T cell repertoires in COVID-19. Data came from immunoSEQ multiplex PCR; TCRdb stores just in-frame clones and leaves some out. This sample has some 50,000 clones; nearly 90% occur once, and the top ten carry 1.6%. Material for sequencing was peripheral blood. The source of these receptors is a man between 60 and 75 years old with acute or convalescent COVID-19.

The chain employs TRBV12-5 and TRBJ1-2; 10 bases are shared with TRBD1. The CDR3 extends over 18 amino acids. After removal of 0 bases from V and 5 bases from J, the junction contained 12 bases not matched to a gene. Germline V gene sequence: CDR1 LGHNT, CDR2 FRNRAP. The CDR3 nucleotides are TGTGCTAGTGGTTTGGTCTATCCCGGGACAGGGGCCGCTTATGGCTACACCTTC. It codes for CASGLVYPGTGAAYGYTF.

The CDR3, as DNA: TGTGCCAGCAGTTACACGGCAGGCCAGGGTGAGCAGTACTTC. This encodes CASSYTAGQGEQYF. The chain carries TRBV6-5 and TRBJ2-7; TRBD1 is a possible D gene (5 bases). This CDR3 has 14 amino acids. From germline, CDR1 is MNHEY and CDR2 SVGAGI. Trimming removed 2 bases at V and 7 bases at J, with 15 bases between.

The chain uses TRBV4-2 and TRBJ2-7; TRBD2 matches 12 bases. This CDR3 region has 17 residues. Per the germline V gene, CDR1 is LGHNA and CDR2 is YNFKEQ. The V segment lost 5 bases and the J segment 2 bases; nucleotides outside the gene matches: 10. CDR3 bases: TGTGCCAGCAGCTACCGGACTAGCGGGGATCCGCCCTACGAGCAGTACTTC. As protein: CASSYRTSGDPPYEQYF.